The 9 T cell receptor beta chains listed next were all sequenced from one sample in a study of identical twins. TCRdb re-called the 5' RACE reads through MiXCR, storing one row per CDR3 protein. The sample consists of hundreds of thousands of distinct CDR3 sequences, more than 20% of them appearing once. These data were also reused for a study on yellow fever vaccine responses in identical twins.

Material: CD4+ T cells sorted from blood. The receptors here all came from a young woman in good health.

In this sample, this clonotype turned up a few times. The chain joins TRBV4-1 to TRBJ2-3; 10 bases are shared with TRBD2. The CDR3 has 17 amino acids. Germline values: CDR1 MGHRA, CDR2 YSYEKL. V was pared by 0 bases and J by 3 bases, with 6 bases of the junction left unmatched. The CDR3 sequence: CASSQDRGSGGTDTQYF. CDR3 sequence (DNA): TGCGCCAGCAGCCAAGATCGAGGTAGCGGGGGGACAGATACGCAGTATTTT.

The chain recombines TRBV24-1 with TRBJ2-7; TRBD1 aligns across 7 bases. The junction had 5 bases not matched to a gene; V was cut back by 3 bases and J by 1 base. This CDR3 region has 15 residues. Germline V gives CDR1 KGHDR, CDR2 SFDVKD. This chain's CDR3 is CATSDGSGQSYEQYF. The CDR3 region has the DNA TGTGCCACCAGTGATGGCTCGGGACAGTCCTACGAGCAGTACTTC.

This clonotype has a handful of counts. This chain uses TRBV18 with TRBJ2-2; weak D call: TRBD2 (5 bases). V lost 3 bases and J 4 bases, leaving 9 bases between the germline ends. The CDR3 totals 14 residues. Germline V gives CDR1 KGHSH, CDR2 LQKENI. DNA for the CDR3: TGTGCCAGCTCACCCAGGAGCGGCACCGGGGAGCTGTTTTTT. This gives the protein CASSPRSGTGELFF.

The genes are TRBV28 and TRBJ2-7; tentative D call: TRBD1 (6 bases). CDR1 MDHEN and CDR2 SYDVKM come from the germline V gene. The CDR3 is 15 residues long. Trimming took off 2 bases at V and 2 bases at J, with 13 bases between the two ends. Here the CDR3 reads CASSLSGAGAYEQYV. In DNA, the CDR3 is TGTGCCAGCAGTTTAAGTGGAGCAGGGGCCTACGAGCAGTACGTC.

V gene TRBV9 combines with J gene TRBJ2-2, with TRBD1 identical over 8 bases. After removal of 0 bases from V and 6 bases from J, the junction contained 4 bases not matched to a gene. CDR1 is SGDLS and CDR2 is YYNGEE in the germline V gene. This CDR3 is 15 amino acids long. DNA for the CDR3: TGTGCCAGCAGCGTAGCCCCGACAGGGGCCGGGGAGCTGTTTTTT. Its protein product is CASSVAPTGAGELFF.

The CDR3 DNA reads as TGTGCCAGCAGACTGCAGGGAAGCAGCACAGATACGCAGTATTTT. Encoded protein: CASRLQGSSTDTQYF. The chain combines TRBV11-3 with TRBJ2-3; tentatively, D is TRBD1 (5 bases). CDR1 is SGHNT and CDR2 is YENEEA in the germline V gene. This CDR3 has 15 residues. V was cut by 6 bases and J by 0 bases, with 13 bases left in between.

This rearrangement joins TRBV10-3 to TRBJ2-7; 7 bases match TRBD2. This CDR3 spans 11 amino acids. Germline-derived CDR1 and CDR2 are ENHRY and SYGVKD. V shed 8 bases and J 2 bases; nucleotides not matched to a gene: 0. The CDR3 region is CAIGGAYEQYF. In DNA, the CDR3 is TGTGCCATCGGGGGGGCCTACGAGCAGTACTTC.

V gene TRBV10-3 combines with J gene TRBJ2-1; TRBD2 matches 9 bases. The trim removed 4 bases at V and 7 bases at J, leaving 11 bases unmatched. This CDR3 spans 16 amino acids. The germline V gene has CDR1 ENHRY and CDR2 SYGVKD. In DNA, the CDR3 is TGTGCCATCAGTGGGACCTCTGGCGGGGGGGGGAATGAGCAGTTCTTC. Protein product: CAISGTSGGGGNEQFF.

This chain connects TRBV7-2 to TRBJ2-3; a weak D match, TRBD2 (6 bases). V lost 5 bases and J 6 bases, leaving 18 bases between the germline ends. This CDR3 is built from 15 residues. Germline CDR1 reads SGHTA; CDR2 reads FQGNSA. The CDR3 sequence: CASSTLGGPSDTQYF. The CDR3 DNA is TGTGCCAGCAGCACCCTCGGAGGGCCATCGGATACGCAGTATTTT.